Below are 26 T cell receptor beta chains sequenced from a single sample in a study of cytomegalovirus exposure and HLA in healthy donors. PCR involved 60 Vbeta and 13 Jbeta primers. Sequencing used immunoSEQ multiplex PCR; TCRdb keeps in-frame clones, though not all of them. The sample shows about 93,000 clones, about 82% of them seen only once. The sample comprised PBMCs. These TCRs come from a man younger than 40 in good health and CMV-seronegative.

The chain carries TRBV5-6 and TRBJ2-1, with D possibly being TRBD1 (5 bases). The V and J ends lost 5 bases and 0 bases respectively, with 9 bases between them. CDR3 length equals 14 residues. Germline CDR1 is SGHDT and CDR2 is YYEEEE. CDR3 sequence: CASRGPSSYNEQFF. The CDR3 bases are TGTGCCAGCAGGGGGCCGAGCTCCTACAATGAGCAGTTCTTC.

The chain carries TRBV4-3 and TRBJ2-1, with TRBD1 identical over 7 bases. The CDR3 consists of 18 residues. The J segment lost 2 bases and the V segment lost 4 bases, leaving 14 bases of the junction unmatched. The germline CDR1 and CDR2 sequences are LGHNA and YSLEER. This CDR3 is CASSPSQSDRAAYNEQFF. The CDR3 bases are TGCGCCAGCAGCCCCTCACAATCCGACAGGGCAGCCTACAATGAGCAGTTCTTC.

This clone was seen more than once but under ten times. The CDR3 loop reads CASSLVRGIQETQYF. The CDR3 region has the DNA TGTGCCAGCAGCTTAGTACGCGGGATCCAAGAGACCCAGTACTTC. The rearrangement links TRBV11-2 to TRBJ2-5, with D maybe TRBD2 (6 bases). The CDR3 spans 15 residues. V was cut by 1 base and J by 1 base, with 10 bases left in between. CDR1 SGHAT and CDR2 FQNNGV come from the germline V gene.

The rearrangement joins TRBV6-4 to TRBJ2-6; perhaps TRBD2 as D (6 bases). This CDR3 spans 17 amino acids. The germline CDR1 and CDR2 sequences are MRHNA and SNTAGT. V lost 4 bases and J 0 bases, leaving 13 bases between the germline ends. The CDR3 nucleotides read TGTGCCAGCAGTGGGGGGGACCTAAACTCTGGGGCCAACGTCCTGACTTTC. It encodes CASSGGDLNSGANVLTF.

The chain employs TRBV7-6 and TRBJ2-5; 8 bases match TRBD1. TRBJ2-7 explains the end of the DNA better; the J call may be wrong. CDR1 SGHVS and CDR2 FNYEAQ come from the germline V gene. The CDR3 totals 16 residues. This CDR3 is CASSSDGTGPSYEQYF. CDR3 sequence (DNA): TGTGCCAGCAGCTCCGATGGGACAGGACCCTCCTACGAGCAGTACTTC.

The rearrangement joins TRBV2 to TRBJ2-7; D is perhaps TRBD2 (5 bases). The CDR3 has 14 amino acids. The germline V gene encodes CDR1 SNHLY and CDR2 FYNNEI. V dropped 7 bases and J dropped 0 bases, with 13 bases sitting between them. The CDR3 coding sequence is TGTGCCAGCATTGGCGGGCCTAGCTCCTACGAGCAGTACTTC. It codes for CASIGGPSSYEQYF.

This sequence joins TRBV11-3 and TRBJ2-7; the match to TRBD1 covers 10 bases. The trim removed 1 base at V and 2 bases at J, leaving 2 bases unmatched. Germline-derived CDR1 and CDR2 are SGHNT and YENEEA. The CDR3 extends over 15 amino acids. CDR3 nucleotides: TGTGCCAGCAGCTTAGCGGGACAGGGGCCCTACGAGCAGTACTTC. It encodes CASSLAGQGPYEQYF.

This clone was observed a handful of times. Within the sample, other DNA sequences also encode this same CDR3. The chain links TRBV5-1 to TRBJ1-1; D might be TRBD1 (6 bases). This CDR3 has 15 residues. Germline loops: CDR1 SGHRS, CDR2 YFSETQ. Deletions cut 0 bases from V and 5 bases from J, with 14 bases between. CDR3 region: CASSLVGGAGTEAFF. CDR3 bases: TGCGCCAGCAGCTTGGTAGGGGGGGCGGGAACTGAAGCTTTCTTT.

The chain combines TRBV12-5 with TRBJ1-1, with D unclear. Trimming removed 7 bases at V and 3 bases at J, with 15 bases between. CDR1 and CDR2 (germline): LGHNT, FRNRAP. The CDR3 totals 14 residues. The CDR3 region is CASARPGGDTEAFF. The DNA for the CDR3 is TGTGCTAGTGCCCGACCCGGCGGCGACACTGAAGCTTTCTTT.

This chain joins TRBV5-3 and TRBJ2-5, with TRBD1 identical over 7 bases. TRBV5-3 carries the ORF label, with uncertain function. The CDR3 is 15 residues long. J gave up 3 bases and V 5 bases, and 10 bases lay outside the gene matches. CDR3 sequence reads: CARSSPTGWKETQYF. CDR3 sequence (DNA): TGTGCCAGAAGTTCACCGACAGGGTGGAAAGAGACCCAGTACTTC.

This clone was detected only a few times. The chain uses TRBV28 and TRBJ1-2; D unresolved. The CDR3 runs to 14 residues. Germline V gives CDR1 MDHEN, CDR2 SYDVKM. V shed 6 bases and J shed 8 bases, with 19 bases lying between them. The CDR3 loop reads CASSPRGWFGGYTF. The CDR3 DNA is TGTGCCAGCAGCCCCAGAGGGTGGTTCGGGGGCTACACCTTC.

The V gene is TRBV2, the J gene TRBJ1-1; 8 positions match TRBD1. The CDR3 has 13 residues. V gave up 5 bases and J gave up 4 bases; unmatched junction bases: 3. The germline V gene encodes CDR1 SNHLY and CDR2 FYNNEI. The CDR3 bases are TGTGCCAGCAGTAAGGACAGGGCCACTGAAGCTTTCTTT. As protein: CASSKDRATEAFF.

This chain joins TRBV27 and TRBJ1-4, with unresolved D. CDR1 is MNHEY, CDR2 SMNVEV, per germline (reference sequence). Trimming removed 0 bases at V and 8 bases at J, with 7 bases between. The CDR3 is 13 residues long. The DNA for the CDR3 is TGTGCCAGCAGTTTATCGGCCCCCGAAAAACTGTTTTTT. Protein: CASSLSAPEKLFF.

The chain has TRBV7-3 and TRBJ1-1; 7 positions match TRBD1. V shed 0 bases and J 6 bases; nucleotides not matched to a gene: 7. The CDR3 runs 15 residues. From germline, CDR1 is SGHTA and CDR2 FQGTGA. CDR3 in amino acids: CASSLTGQSDAEAFF. CDR3 DNA: TGTGCCAGCAGCTTAACGGGACAGTCTGACGCTGAAGCTTTCTTT.

The chain carries TRBV5-1 and TRBJ2-5; the match to TRBD1 covers 7 bases. J was trimmed by 5 bases and V by 0 bases; bases with no gene match: 10. Germline V lookup: CDR1 SGHRS, CDR2 YFSETQ. The length of the CDR3 is 16 residues. CDR3 sequence (DNA): TGCGCCAGCAGCTTGGTAGGCCAGGGGGTTTATGAGACCCAGTACTTC. This gives the protein CASSLVGQGVYETQYF.

The chain couples TRBV2 to TRBJ1-5; TRBD1 matches at 11 bases. Trimming removed 3 bases from V and 6 bases from J; junction bases left unmatched: 4. The length of the CDR3 is 15 residues. In germline, CDR1 is SNHLY, CDR2 FYNNEI. CDR3 DNA: TGTGCCAGCAGTGAGCGGACAGGGGGCACTCAGCCCCAGCATTTT. This encodes CASSERTGGTQPQHF.

The chain links TRBV10-1 to TRBJ2-1, with a tentative D call TRBD1 (6 bases). Germline V lookup: CDR1 WNHNN, CDR2 SYGVQD (reference sequence). CDR3 length: 17 amino acids. The germline V and J ends were trimmed by 4 bases and 1 base, with 17 bases remaining between them. Here the CDR3 reads CASSATNRDMSYNEQFF. In nucleotides, the CDR3 is TGCGCCAGCAGTGCGACCAACAGGGATATGTCCTACAATGAGCAGTTCTTC.

About this clone itself: This sample also contains other DNA sequences that code for the same CDR3. The chain employs TRBV5-1 and TRBJ2-3; a weak D match, TRBD1 (6 bases). Germline V CDR1 and CDR2: SGHRS, YFSETQ. The CDR3 has 15 amino acids. V dropped 1 base and J dropped 2 bases, with 11 bases sitting between them. The CDR3 loop is CASSLRGIYTDTQYF. The CDR3 coding sequence is TGCGCCAGCAGCTTGAGGGGGATTTACACAGATACGCAGTATTTT.

The chain combines TRBV19 with TRBJ2-2; TRBD1 matches at 8 bases. Germline loops: CDR1 LNHDA, CDR2 SQIVND (reference sequence). The V gene end was trimmed by 7 bases and the J gene end by 7 bases; junction bases not matched to a gene: 8. The CDR3 is 14 residues long. CDR3 residues: CASIPTGVVGELFF. The CDR3, as DNA: TGTGCCAGTATACCGACAGGGGTGGTCGGGGAGCTGTTTTTT.

The chain combines TRBV27 with TRBJ1-2, with a weak D call TRBD1 (5 bases). Trimming took 5 bases from V and 4 from J, leaving 11 bases between them. This CDR3 is 13 amino acids long. Germline lookup yields CDR1 MNHEY and CDR2 SMNVEV (reference sequence). CDR3 DNA: TGTGCCAGCAGTAACGGACACTTCTATGGCTACACCTTC. It translates to CASSNGHFYGYTF.

The chain links TRBV7-6 to TRBJ2-2; possible D gene TRBD2, 7 bases. Germline CDR1 SGHVS, CDR2 FNYEAQ. This CDR3 has 15 residues. Trimming shortened V by 3 bases and J by 5 bases, and 13 bases separated the two germline ends. The CDR3 region is CASSLAGARTGELFF. CDR3 sequence (DNA): TGTGCCAGCAGCTTGGCGGGGGCACGGACCGGGGAGCTGTTTTTT.

This clone was seen only a few times. The chain carries TRBV28 and TRBJ1-4, with D possibly matching TRBD1 (5 bases). CDR1 is MDHEN, CDR2 SYDVKM, per germline. The CDR3 runs to 12 residues. V was shortened by 4 bases and J by 5 bases, with 5 bases between the two germline ends. In DNA, the CDR3 is TGTGCCAGCAGTTGGACAAATGAAAAACTGTTTTTT. Translated, it gives CASSWTNEKLFF.

The chain combines TRBV7-9 with TRBJ2-3; D might be TRBD2 (6 bases). CDR1 is SEHNR, CDR2 FQNEAQ, per germline (reference sequence). V was trimmed by 3 bases and J by 4 bases, leaving 11 bases between them. The CDR3 sequence is 14 residues long. CDR3 amino acids: CASSFRETADTQYF. DNA of the CDR3: TGTGCCAGCAGCTTCCGGGAGACAGCAGATACGCAGTATTTT. Together with reference TRBV7-9 and TRBJ2-3, the CDR3 gives the full variable domain: DTGVSQNPRHKITKRGQNVTFRCDPISEHNRLYWYRQTLGQGPEFLTYFQNEAQLEKSRLLSDRFSAERPKGSFSTLEIQRTEQGDSAMYLCASSFRETADTQYFGPGTRLTVL.

The rearrangement uses TRBV9 and TRBJ1-1; D perhaps matches TRBD1 (5 bases). Between the trimmed V and J ends, which lost 6 bases and 1 base, there was a span of 13 bases. CDR1 and CDR2 (germline): SGDLS, YYNGEE. The CDR3 spans 14 residues. Here the CDR3 reads CASTQGSSNTEAFF. The DNA of the CDR3 is TGTGCCAGCACCCAGGGCAGTTCGAACACTGAAGCTTTCTTT.

This clone was observed a handful of times. The chain recombines TRBV19 with TRBJ2-1, with a possible D match to TRBD1 (5 bases). The CDR3 has 15 amino acids. V was pared by 1 base and J by 7 bases, with 14 bases between. Germline V gives CDR1 LNHDA, CDR2 SQIVND (reference sequence). CDR3 nucleotide sequence: TGTGCCAGTAGTATAGTTCATGTTGGGGCAAATGAGCAGTTCTTC. This encodes CASSIVHVGANEQFF.

The rearrangement joins TRBV6-1 to TRBJ1-1, with TRBD1 as a possible D gene (6 bases). This CDR3 has 13 residues. The V end was cut by 7 bases, the J end by 0 bases, with 9 bases between. The V gene's germline CDR1 is MNHNS and CDR2 SASEGT. Here the CDR3 reads CASNRAMNTEAFF. DNA for the CDR3: TGTGCCAGCAACAGGGCCATGAACACTGAAGCTTTCTTT.